Listed below are T cell receptor beta chains from one sample, sequenced in a study of T-cell reconstitution after alpha-beta-depleted transplantation in children. TCRdb passed the PCR reads through MiXCR, listing each CDR3 protein once. The table has about 980,000 distinct CDR3 sequences, roughly 29% seen once; the top ten hold about 28%. Here the sequenced sample was PBMCs, mostly from graft donor cells, taken 360 days after TCRalphabeta/CD19-depleted stem cell transplant. The receptors were sampled from a boy under three years old who had a stem cell transplant for SCID, so the T cells may come from the graft donor. Each CDR3 is given with its conserved first and last residue. Each record gives: clone size, J gene, V gene, D gene, CDR3 length, CDR3 DNA, CDR3 protein. A D gene is named only where the DNA matches it firmly. Rows may omit the clone size; those that give it use once, few, many or a size class.

clone_size: -
j_call: TRBJ2-3
v_call: TRBV5-1
d_call: -
cdr3_length: 17
cdr3_nt: TGCGCCAGCAGCTTGGAGTGGCCGGGGGCTAGCACAGATACGCAGTATTTT
cdr3_aa: CASSLEWPGASTDTQYF

clone_size: -
j_call: TRBJ1-5
v_call: TRBV27
d_call: TRBD1
cdr3_length: 15
cdr3_nt: TGTGCCAGCACTAGCCCCGGGACAGGGGTTCAGCCCCAGCATTTT
cdr3_aa: CASTSPGTGVQPQHF

clone_size: few
j_call: TRBJ1-2
v_call: TRBV6-1
d_call: -
cdr3_length: 14
cdr3_nt: TGTGCCACTGTCTCCGGTCGGGCATGGGATGGCTACACCTTC
cdr3_aa: CATVSGRAWDGYTF

clone_size: -
j_call: TRBJ1-5
v_call: TRBV9
d_call: -
cdr3_length: 15
cdr3_nt: TGTGCCAGCAGCGTAGACCCGAGGGAATTGCAGCCCCAGCATTTT
cdr3_aa: CASSVDPRELQPQHF

clone_size: once
j_call: TRBJ2-2
v_call: TRBV5-1
d_call: TRBD1
cdr3_length: 15
cdr3_nt: TGCGCCAGCCAAAACCGGGGACAGCTCAACGGGGAGCTGTTTTTT
cdr3_aa: CASQNRGQLNGELFF

clone_size: few
j_call: TRBJ1-3
v_call: TRBV6-2/TRBV6-3
d_call: -
cdr3_length: 15
cdr3_nt: TGTGCCAGCAGTTATCGACGGTCGCTGGGAAACACCATATATTTT
cdr3_aa: CASSYRRSLGNTIYF

clone_size: few
j_call: TRBJ1-1
v_call: TRBV10-3
d_call: -
cdr3_length: 13
cdr3_nt: TGTGCCATCAGTGATTCTAGTAACACTGAAGCTTTCTTT
cdr3_aa: CAISDSSNTEAFF

clone_size: -
j_call: TRBJ1-5
v_call: TRBV7-8
d_call: -
cdr3_length: 16
cdr3_nt: TGTGCCAGCAGCTTTGGACCGGGAAAGGGCAATCAGCCCCAGCATTTT
cdr3_aa: CASSFGPGKGNQPQHF

clone_size: few
j_call: TRBJ2-5
v_call: TRBV29-1
d_call: -
cdr3_length: 13
cdr3_nt: TGCAGCGTTGGGGCGGTGAAGGGGGAGACCCAGTACTTC
cdr3_aa: CSVGAVKGETQYF

clone_size: -
j_call: TRBJ2-7
v_call: TRBV10-3
d_call: -
cdr3_length: 13
cdr3_nt: TGTGCCATCACCAGGGCAGGGACCTACGAGCAGTACTTC
cdr3_aa: CAITRAGTYEQYF

clone_size: few
j_call: TRBJ2-7
v_call: TRBV13
d_call: -
cdr3_length: 16
cdr3_nt: TGTGCCAGCAGCCGCAGCCAGGGCCTCTCTCGGGACGAGCAGTACTTC
cdr3_aa: CASSRSQGLSRDEQYF

clone_size: -
j_call: TRBJ2-4
v_call: TRBV7-2
d_call: -
cdr3_length: 16
cdr3_nt: TGTGCCAGCAGCCCGGAGCCAGGGATGGCCAAAAACATTCAGTACTTC
cdr3_aa: CASSPEPGMAKNIQYF

clone_size: -
j_call: TRBJ1-1
v_call: TRBV12-3/TRBV12-4
d_call: -
cdr3_length: 15
cdr3_nt: TGTGCCAGCAGTCTTCTTTTTAACTTGAACACTGAAGCTTTCTTT
cdr3_aa: CASSLLFNLNTEAFF

clone_size: -
j_call: TRBJ1-3
v_call: TRBV12-3/TRBV12-4
d_call: TRBD1
cdr3_length: 18
cdr3_nt: TGTGCCAGCAGTTTCCGACGGACAGGGACTGTCTCTGGAAACACCATATATTTT
cdr3_aa: CASSFRRTGTVSGNTIYF

clone_size: few
j_call: TRBJ2-1
v_call: TRBV2
d_call: TRBD1
cdr3_length: 15
cdr3_nt: TGTGCCAGCAGTGTCAGGGGGACGGCCTACAATGAGCAGTTCTTC
cdr3_aa: CASSVRGTAYNEQFF

clone_size: few
j_call: TRBJ1-6
v_call: TRBV15
d_call: TRBD1
cdr3_length: 15
cdr3_nt: TGTGCCACCAGTAGGGATTTGGGACAGGGGACACCCCTCCACTTT
cdr3_aa: CATSRDLGQGTPLHF

clone_size: -
j_call: TRBJ2-7
v_call: TRBV20-1
d_call: -
cdr3_length: 14
cdr3_nt: TGCAGTGCTAGAGGGGACACTGTGAGCTACGAGCAGTACTTC
cdr3_aa: CSARGDTVSYEQYF

clone_size: few
j_call: TRBJ2-1
v_call: TRBV5-1
d_call: -
cdr3_length: 17
cdr3_nt: TGCGCCAGCAGCTTGGTTATCGTGGGACCGGGGTCGGGTGAGCAGTTCTTC
cdr3_aa: CASSLVIVGPGSGEQFF

clone_size: few
j_call: TRBJ2-3
v_call: TRBV6-5
d_call: -
cdr3_length: 16
cdr3_nt: TGTGCCAGCAGTTACGGGCCTAGAAAGGCCCCAGGTACGCAGTATTTT
cdr3_aa: CASSYGPRKAPGTQYF

clone_size: -
j_call: TRBJ2-1
v_call: TRBV5-1
d_call: -
cdr3_length: 20
cdr3_nt: TGCGCCAGCAGCTTGGACGGGGGGCCATCACCAAATAAACCATACAATGAGCAGTTCTTC
cdr3_aa: CASSLDGGPSPNKPYNEQFF

clone_size: -
j_call: TRBJ2-5
v_call: TRBV27
d_call: -
cdr3_length: 13
cdr3_nt: TGTGCCAGCAGAAGAAGACAAGGAGAGACCCAGTACTTC
cdr3_aa: CASRRRQGETQYF

clone_size: -
j_call: TRBJ1-1
v_call: TRBV18
d_call: TRBD1
cdr3_length: 15
cdr3_nt: TGTGCCAGCTCACCACTTTCGACGGACAGGGCTAAAGCTTTCTTT
cdr3_aa: CASSPLSTDRAKAFF

clone_size: few
j_call: TRBJ1-5
v_call: TRBV12-3/TRBV12-4
d_call: -
cdr3_length: 14
cdr3_nt: TGTGCCAGCAGTTTAGGCTTTAGCCTTCAGCCCCAGCATTTT
cdr3_aa: CASSLGFSLQPQHF

clone_size: many
j_call: TRBJ2-1
v_call: TRBV5-1
d_call: TRBD1
cdr3_length: 15
cdr3_nt: TGCGCCAGCAGCCCAGGACAGGGTTCCTACAATGAGCAGTTCTTC
cdr3_aa: CASSPGQGSYNEQFF

clone_size: -
j_call: TRBJ2-3
v_call: TRBV5-1
d_call: TRBD2
cdr3_length: 17
cdr3_nt: TGCGCCAGCAGCTTAAGGGTAGCGGGGTCGGGCACAGATACGCAGTATTTT
cdr3_aa: CASSLRVAGSGTDTQYF

clone_size: few
j_call: TRBJ2-3
v_call: TRBV12-3/TRBV12-4
d_call: TRBD1
cdr3_length: 13
cdr3_nt: TGTGCCAGCCTTACTACAGGGGTAGATACGCAGTATTTT
cdr3_aa: CASLTTGVDTQYF

clone_size: few
j_call: TRBJ2-2
v_call: TRBV28
d_call: TRBD1
cdr3_length: 15
cdr3_nt: TGTGCCAGCAGCAATGACAGGGGGCGCGACGGGGAGCTGTTTTTT
cdr3_aa: CASSNDRGRDGELFF

clone_size: -
j_call: TRBJ2-1
v_call: TRBV6-5
d_call: -
cdr3_length: 13
cdr3_nt: TGTGCCAGCAGTTACACCCCCCTTCATGAGCAGTTCTTC
cdr3_aa: CASSYTPLHEQFF

clone_size: -
j_call: TRBJ2-2
v_call: TRBV9
d_call: -
cdr3_length: 16
cdr3_nt: TGTGCCAGCAGCGCGGTCGCAAGCACAAGCACCGGGGAGCTGTTTTTT
cdr3_aa: CASSAVASTSTGELFF

clone_size: many
j_call: TRBJ2-7
v_call: TRBV5-1
d_call: TRBD1
cdr3_length: 15
cdr3_nt: TGCGCCAGCAGCTTGGAAGGGACAGCTTTCTACGAGCAGTACTTC
cdr3_aa: CASSLEGTAFYEQYF

clone_size: -
j_call: TRBJ2-6
v_call: TRBV29-1
d_call: -
cdr3_length: 12
cdr3_nt: TGCAGCGTTGCCTCTGGGGCCAACGTCCTGACTTTC
cdr3_aa: CSVASGANVLTF

clone_size: -
j_call: TRBJ2-1
v_call: TRBV24-1
d_call: TRBD2
cdr3_length: 13
cdr3_nt: TGTGCCACCAGGGCGGGGGGCACGGATGAGCAGTTCTTC
cdr3_aa: CATRAGGTDEQFF

clone_size: few
j_call: TRBJ2-1
v_call: TRBV2
d_call: -
cdr3_length: 12
cdr3_nt: TGTGCCAGCAAGCCGGGAAGGAATGAGCAGTTCTTC
cdr3_aa: CASKPGRNEQFF

clone_size: -
j_call: TRBJ2-1
v_call: TRBV15
d_call: -
cdr3_length: 16
cdr3_nt: TGTGCCACCAGCAGAATGGGGAAGGCCTCGGGGAATGAGCAGTTCTTC
cdr3_aa: CATSRMGKASGNEQFF

clone_size: -
j_call: TRBJ2-4
v_call: TRBV11-1
d_call: -
cdr3_length: 18
cdr3_nt: TGTGCCAGCAGCTTAGGGCAGGGGAAAACATTAGCCAAAAACATTCAGTACTTC
cdr3_aa: CASSLGQGKTLAKNIQYF

clone_size: few
j_call: TRBJ1-2
v_call: TRBV5-1
d_call: -
cdr3_length: 12
cdr3_nt: TGCGCCAGCAGCGCGCGGAGGTATGGCTACACCTTC
cdr3_aa: CASSARRYGYTF

clone_size: few
j_call: TRBJ2-7
v_call: TRBV7-9
d_call: -
cdr3_length: 14
cdr3_nt: TGTGCCAGCAGCCCCTGGACAGCCTCCTACGAGCAGTACTTC
cdr3_aa: CASSPWTASYEQYF

clone_size: -
j_call: TRBJ1-5
v_call: TRBV2
d_call: -
cdr3_length: 19
cdr3_nt: TGTGCCAGCAGTACCCTCTCCGGGGCGGGGATATATAGCAATCAGCCCCAGCATTTT
cdr3_aa: CASSTLSGAGIYSNQPQHF

clone_size: few
j_call: TRBJ1-2
v_call: TRBV9
d_call: -
cdr3_length: 12
cdr3_nt: TGTGCCAGCAGCGCTCCCTCCTATGGCTACACCTTC
cdr3_aa: CASSAPSYGYTF

clone_size: -
j_call: TRBJ2-5
v_call: TRBV29-1
d_call: -
cdr3_length: 13
cdr3_nt: TGCAGCGTTGAACGCGACGGGGGCGCGGCCCAGTACTTC
cdr3_aa: CSVERDGGAAQYF